This T cell receptor (beta chain) appears in the sequencing data of a study of T-cell reconstitution after alpha-beta-depleted transplantation in children. As it was prepared, the TCRbeta library received unique molecular identifiers. Each CDR3 protein gets one entry after TCRdb re-called the PCR reads with MiXCR. There are about 900,000 distinct CDR3 sequences in the sample; roughly 31% occur only once, and about 28% lies in the top ten. Overall study results and limits: Several hundred expanded graft clones reportedly supplied alpha-beta T cells about two months after transplant. When one year had passed after transplant, most T-cell counts and diversity came from newly produced T cells.

This clonotype was counted a few times. As yet, its antigen is unknown. V gave up 5 bases and J gave up 5 bases; unmatched junction bases: 11. From germline, CDR1 is SGHVS and CDR2 FNYEAQ. The CDR3 extends over 15 amino acids. This TCR was recovered from a boy less than two years old who had a stem cell transplant for SCID, so the T cells may come from the graft donor. The chain has TRBV7-6 and TRBJ2-7, with TRBD1 matching 8 bases. The specimen was PBMCs, mostly from graft donor cells, collected 360 days after TCRalphabeta/CD19-depleted stem cell transplant. The CDR3 DNA follows: TGTGCCAGCAGCCGGAATGGACAGGGCTCAAACGAGCAGTACTTC. Translating it yields CASSRNGQGSNEQYF.